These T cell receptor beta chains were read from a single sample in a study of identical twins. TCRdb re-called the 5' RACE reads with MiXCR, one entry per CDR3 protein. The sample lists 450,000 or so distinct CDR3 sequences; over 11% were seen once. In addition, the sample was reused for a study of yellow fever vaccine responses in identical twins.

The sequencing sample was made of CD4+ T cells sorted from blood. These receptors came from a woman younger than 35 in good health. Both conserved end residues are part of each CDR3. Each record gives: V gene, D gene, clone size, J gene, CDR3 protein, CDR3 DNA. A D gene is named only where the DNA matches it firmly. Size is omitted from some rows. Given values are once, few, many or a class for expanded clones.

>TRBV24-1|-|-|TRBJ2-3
CAPCRLHPRTDTQYF
TGTGCCCCCTGCCGGCTTCATCCTCGCACAGATACGCAGTATTTT
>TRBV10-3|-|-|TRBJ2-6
CAISDGGSGANVLTF
TGTGCCATCAGTGACGGGGGCTCTGGGGCCAACGTCCTGACTTTC
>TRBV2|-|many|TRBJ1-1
CASKKDSNTEAFF
TGTGCCAGCAAAAAAGACTCGAACACTGAAGCTTTCTTT
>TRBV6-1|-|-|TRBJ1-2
CASSELGRVGYTF
TGTGCCAGCAGTGAATTGGGCAGGGTTGGCTACACCTTC
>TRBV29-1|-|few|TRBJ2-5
CSVVPGGETQYF
TGCAGCGTTGTACCCGGGGGAGAGACCCAGTACTTC
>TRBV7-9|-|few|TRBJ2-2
CASSSWAPKGTGELFF
TGTGCCAGCAGCTCTTGGGCCCCGAAGGGGACCGGGGAGCTGTTTTTT
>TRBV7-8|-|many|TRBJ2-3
CASSPSTGVTDTQYF
TGTGCCAGCAGCCCTAGTACCGGTGTCACAGATACGCAGTATTTT
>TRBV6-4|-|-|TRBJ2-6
CASSEQGGAGANVLTF
TGTGCCAGCAGTGAGCAGGGGGGCGCTGGGGCCAACGTCCTGACTTTC
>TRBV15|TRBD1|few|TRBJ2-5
CATLDRGRQETQYF
TGTGCCACCCTGGACAGGGGAAGGCAAGAGACCCAGTACTTC
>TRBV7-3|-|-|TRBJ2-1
CASSARGSNEQFF
TGTGCCAGCAGCGCCCGCGGTAGTAATGAGCAGTTCTTC
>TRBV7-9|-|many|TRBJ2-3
CASSLAGFADTQYF
TGTGCCAGCAGCTTAGCAGGGTTCGCAGATACGCAGTATTTT
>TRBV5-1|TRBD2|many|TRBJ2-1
CASSPGLAVNEQFF
TGCGCCAGCAGCCCGGGACTAGCGGTCAATGAGCAGTTCTTC
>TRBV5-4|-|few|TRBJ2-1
CASSLPTGSEQFF
TGTGCCAGCAGCTTGCCGACAGGCAGTGAGCAGTTCTTC
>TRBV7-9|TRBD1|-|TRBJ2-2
CASRSPGQGSGELFF
TGTGCCAGCAGGTCTCCGGGACAGGGCTCGGGGGAGCTGTTTTTT
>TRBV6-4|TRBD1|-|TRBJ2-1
CASSILGGAYNEQFF
TGTGCCAGCAGTATCTTAGGGGGCGCCTACAATGAGCAGTTCTTC
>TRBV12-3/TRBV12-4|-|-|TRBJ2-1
CASSLAELDEQFF
TGTGCCAGCAGCCTCGCCGAATTAGATGAGCAGTTCTTC
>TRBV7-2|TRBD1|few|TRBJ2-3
CASSSTGEGTDTQYF
TGTGCCAGCAGCTCGACAGGGGAAGGCACAGATACGCAGTATTTT
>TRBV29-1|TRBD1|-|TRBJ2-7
CSVGTGTEQYF
TGCAGCGTAGGGACAGGGACCGAGCAGTACTTC
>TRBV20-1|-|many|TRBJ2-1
CRATGSAGYNEQFF
TGCAGGGCTACAGGTAGCGCGGGATACAATGAGCAGTTCTTC
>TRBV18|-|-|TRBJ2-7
CASSPPQLGVYEQYF
TGTGCCAGCTCACCACCACAGCTAGGGGTCTACGAGCAGTACTTC
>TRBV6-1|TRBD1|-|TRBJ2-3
CASSSRGRADTQYF
TGTGCCAGCAGCTCCAGGGGGCGCGCAGATACGCAGTATTTT
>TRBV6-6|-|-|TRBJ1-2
CASSPTGSRGYTF
TGTGCCAGCAGCCCCACAGGGAGTCGTGGCTACACCTTC
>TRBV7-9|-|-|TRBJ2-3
CASSSLQFSTDTQYF
TGTGCCAGCAGCTCTCTTCAGTTTAGTACAGATACGCAGTATTTT
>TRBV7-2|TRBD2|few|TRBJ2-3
CASSLVGTSGGTDTQYF
TGTGCCAGCAGCTTAGTAGGGACTAGCGGGGGCACAGATACGCAGTATTTT
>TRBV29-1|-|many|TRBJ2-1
CSVERVSLEFF
TGCAGCGTTGAACGTGTCAGCTTGGAGTTCTTC
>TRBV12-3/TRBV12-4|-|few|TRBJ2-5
CASSPVHQETQYF
TGTGCCAGCAGTCCAGTCCATCAAGAGACCCAGTACTTC
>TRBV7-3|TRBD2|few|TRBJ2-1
CASSPTSGGAYNEQFF
TGTGCCAGCAGCCCCACTAGCGGGGGGGCCTACAATGAGCAGTTCTTC
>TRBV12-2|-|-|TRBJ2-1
CASRLAASDRKQFF
TGTGCAAGTCGCTTAGCAGCGTCAGATCGGAAGCAGTTCTTC
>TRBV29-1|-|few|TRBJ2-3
CSVETGTEADTQYF
TGCAGCGTTGAGACCGGGACCGAGGCAGATACGCAGTATTTT
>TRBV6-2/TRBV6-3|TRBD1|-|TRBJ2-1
CASSYSPTGSTVNEQFF
TGTGCCAGCAGTTACTCTCCGACAGGGTCGACGGTAAATGAGCAGTTCTTC
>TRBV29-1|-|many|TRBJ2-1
CSVGHNEQFF
TGCAGCGTAGGCCACAATGAGCAGTTCTTC
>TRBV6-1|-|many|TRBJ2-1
CASSRRSIEGSYNEQFF
TGTGCCAGCAGTCGCCGTTCGATAGAGGGGTCCTACAATGAGCAGTTCTTC
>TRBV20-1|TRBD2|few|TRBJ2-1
CSARVGSAGGPGSYNEQFF
TGCAGTGCTAGAGTTGGGTCTGCGGGGGGTCCGGGGTCCTACAATGAGCAGTTCTTC
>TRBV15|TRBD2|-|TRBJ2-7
CATSSAPAGSSYEQYF
TGTGCCACCAGCAGTGCACCAGCGGGGTCCTCCTACGAGCAGTACTTC
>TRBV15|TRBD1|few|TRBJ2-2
CATSRGGTANTGELFF
TGTGCCACCAGCAGAGGGGGGACAGCGAACACCGGGGAGCTGTTTTTT
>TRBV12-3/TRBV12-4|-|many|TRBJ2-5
CASSLSETQYF
TGTGCCAGCAGCTTATCGGAGACCCAGTACTTC
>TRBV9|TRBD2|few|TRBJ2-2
CASSRTSGSSAGELFF
TGTGCCAGCAGTCGGACTAGCGGGAGTAGCGCCGGGGAGCTGTTTTTT
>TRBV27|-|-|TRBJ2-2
CASSFRFVAGELFF
TGTGCCAGCAGTTTCCGATTTGTGGCCGGGGAGCTGTTTTTT
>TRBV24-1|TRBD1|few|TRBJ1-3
CATSLPGQGISGNTIYF
TGTGCCACCAGTCTACCGGGACAGGGTATTTCTGGAAACACCATATATTTT
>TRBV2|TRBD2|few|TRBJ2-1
CASIIMGGGNEQFF
TGTGCCAGCATCATCATGGGGGGGGGAAATGAGCAGTTCTTC
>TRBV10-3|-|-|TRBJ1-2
CAISRTVTSTYGYTF
TGTGCCATCAGTAGAACAGTGACGAGCACCTATGGCTACACCTTC